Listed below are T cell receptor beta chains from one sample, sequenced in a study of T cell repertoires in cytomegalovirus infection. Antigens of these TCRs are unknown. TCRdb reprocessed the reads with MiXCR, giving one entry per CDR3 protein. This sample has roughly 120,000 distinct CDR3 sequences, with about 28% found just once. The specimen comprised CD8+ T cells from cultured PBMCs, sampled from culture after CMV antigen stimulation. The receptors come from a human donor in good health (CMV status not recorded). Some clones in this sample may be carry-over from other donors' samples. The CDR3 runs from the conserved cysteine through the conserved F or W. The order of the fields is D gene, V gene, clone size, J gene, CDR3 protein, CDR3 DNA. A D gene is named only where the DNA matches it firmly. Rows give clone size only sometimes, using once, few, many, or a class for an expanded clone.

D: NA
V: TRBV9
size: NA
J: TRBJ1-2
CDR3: CASSDRQRGYTF
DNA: TGTGCCAGCAGCGACCGACAAAGAGGCTACACCTTC

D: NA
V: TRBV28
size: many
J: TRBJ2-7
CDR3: CASSLTLAGPYEQYF
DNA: TGTGCCAGCAGTCTTACCCTTGCGGGGCCCTACGAGCAGTACTTC

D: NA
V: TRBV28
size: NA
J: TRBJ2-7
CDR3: CASTLSGSYEQYF
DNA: TGTGCCAGCACCCTCAGTGGCTCCTACGAGCAGTACTTC

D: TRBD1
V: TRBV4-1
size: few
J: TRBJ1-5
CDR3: CASSAGTGTQPQHF
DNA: TGCGCCAGCAGCGCCGGGACAGGGACTCAGCCCCAGCATTTT

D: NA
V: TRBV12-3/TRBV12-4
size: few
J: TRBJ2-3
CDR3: CASNLGGSTDTQYF
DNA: TGTGCCAGCAACTTGGGGGGAAGCACAGATACGCAGTATTTT

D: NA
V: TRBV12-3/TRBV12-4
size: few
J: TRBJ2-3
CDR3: CASSFSDTQYF
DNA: TGTGCCAGCAGTTTCTCGGATACGCAGTATTTT

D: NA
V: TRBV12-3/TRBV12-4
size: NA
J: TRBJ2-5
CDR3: CASSPDRTQETQYF
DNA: TGTGCCAGCAGTCCCGACAGGACCCAAGAGACCCAGTACTTC

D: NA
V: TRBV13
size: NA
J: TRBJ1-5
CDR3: CASSGRDQPQHF
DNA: TGTGCCAGCAGCGGCCGGGATCAGCCCCAGCATTTT

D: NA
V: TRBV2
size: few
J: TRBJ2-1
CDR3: CASSENPDNEQFF
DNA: TGTGCCAGCAGTGAAAACCCAGACAATGAGCAGTTCTTC

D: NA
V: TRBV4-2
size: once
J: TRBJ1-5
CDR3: CASSQVYQHNQPQHF
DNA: TGTGCCAGCAGCCAAGTTTATCAGCACAATCAGCCCCAGCATTTT

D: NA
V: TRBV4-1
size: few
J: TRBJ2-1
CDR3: CASSQDGAGRARNEQFF
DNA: TGCGCCAGCAGCCAAGATGGGGCCGGGCGGGCACGCAATGAGCAGTTCTTC

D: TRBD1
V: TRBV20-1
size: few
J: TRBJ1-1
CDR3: CSARESGTGHPAFF
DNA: TGCAGTGCTAGAGAGTCCGGGACAGGGCACCCAGCTTTCTTT

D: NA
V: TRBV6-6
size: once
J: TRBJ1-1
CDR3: CASSSTENTEAFF
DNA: TGTGCCAGCAGTTCCACAGAGAACACTGAAGCTTTCTTT

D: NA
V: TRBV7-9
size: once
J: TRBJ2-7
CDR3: CASSPEVSYEQYF
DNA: TGTGCCAGCAGCCCCGAAGTCTCTTACGAGCAGTACTTC